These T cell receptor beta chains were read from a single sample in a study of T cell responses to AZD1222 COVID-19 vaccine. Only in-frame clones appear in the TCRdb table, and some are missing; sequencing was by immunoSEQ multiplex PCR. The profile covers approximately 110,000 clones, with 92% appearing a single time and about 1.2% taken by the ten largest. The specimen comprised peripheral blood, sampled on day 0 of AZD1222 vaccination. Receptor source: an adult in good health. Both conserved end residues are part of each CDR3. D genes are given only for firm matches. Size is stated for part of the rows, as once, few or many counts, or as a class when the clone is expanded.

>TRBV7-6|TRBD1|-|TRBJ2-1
CASSADRAYNEQFF
TGTGCCAGCAGCGCGGACAGGGCTTACAATGAGCAGTTCTTC
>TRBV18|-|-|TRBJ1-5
CASSFAISNQPQHF
TGTGCCAGCTCATTCGCGATTAGCAATCAGCCCCAGCATTTT
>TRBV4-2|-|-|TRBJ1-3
CASSQDRAGNTIYF
TGTGCCAGCAGCCAAGATAGGGCTGGAAACACCATATATTTT
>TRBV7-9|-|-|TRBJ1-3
CASSRLTPSGNTIYF
TGTGCCAGCAGCCGATTGACACCCTCTGGAAACACCATATATTTT
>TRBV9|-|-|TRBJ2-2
CASSVAAGTEAGTGELFF
TGTGCCAGCAGCGTAGCGGCCGGGACAGAGGCGGGGACCGGGGAGCTGTTTTTT
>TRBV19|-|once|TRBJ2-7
CASSMAQGRKEQYF
TGTGCCAGTAGCATGGCACAGGGACGTAAGGAGCAGTACTTC
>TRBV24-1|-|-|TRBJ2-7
CATGAGTPPYEQYF
TGTGCCACCGGAGCCGGGACACCCCCCTACGAGCAGTACTTC
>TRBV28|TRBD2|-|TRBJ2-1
CASSLWGTSGANEQFF
TGTGCCAGCAGTTTATGGGGGACTAGCGGGGCCAATGAGCAGTTCTTC
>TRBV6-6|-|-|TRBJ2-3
CASSRDRLRTDTQYF
TGTGCCAGCAGCCGCGACAGGCTCCGCACAGATACGCAGTATTTT
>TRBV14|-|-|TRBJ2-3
CASKDSRRTDTQYF
TGTGCCAGCAAGGACAGCAGACGCACAGATACGCAGTATTTT
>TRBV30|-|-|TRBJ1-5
CAWTPDRYSNQPQHF
TGTGCCTGGACCCCCGACAGATATAGCAATCAGCCCCAGCATTTT
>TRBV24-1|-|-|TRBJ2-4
CATSDLARVNIQYF
TGTGCCACCAGTGATTTGGCCAGAGTAAACATTCAGTACTTC
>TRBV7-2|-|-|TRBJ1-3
CASSLGPAGSGNTIYF
TGTGCCAGCAGCTTGGGTCCGGCAGGGTCCGGAAACACCATATATTTT
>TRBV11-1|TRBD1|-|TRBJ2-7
CASSFNDRGHDYF
TGTGCCAGCAGCTTTAACGACAGGGGACATGATTACTTC
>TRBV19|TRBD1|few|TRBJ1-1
CASSTTGDTEAFF
TGTGCCAGTAGTACGACAGGGGACACTGAAGCTTTCTTT
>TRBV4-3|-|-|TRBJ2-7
CASSQVTGLYEQYF
TGCGCCAGCAGCCAGGTTACAGGACTCTACGAGCAGTACTTC
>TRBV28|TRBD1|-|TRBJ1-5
CASSSQGSSGQPQHF
TGTGCCAGCAGTTCACAGGGGAGCTCGGGCCAGCCCCAGCATTTT
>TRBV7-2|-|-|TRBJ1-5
CASSLRGGLSNQPQHF
TGTGCCAGCAGCTTAAGAGGGGGGCTGAGCAATCAGCCCCAGCATTTT
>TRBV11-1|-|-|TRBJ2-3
CASTAGPWDTQYF
TGTGCCAGCACCGCAGGCCCCTGGGATACGCAGTATTTT
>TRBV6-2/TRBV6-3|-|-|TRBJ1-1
CASSARGRDTEAFF
TGTGCCAGCAGTGCCCGGGGTCGGGACACTGAAGCTTTCTTT
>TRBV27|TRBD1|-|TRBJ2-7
CASSFLGSGQRSYEQYF
TGTGCCAGCAGTTTCTTAGGCTCGGGACAGCGGTCCTACGAGCAGTACTTC
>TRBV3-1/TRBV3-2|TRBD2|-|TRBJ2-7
CASSQDLGASGAYEQYF
TGTGCCAGCAGCCAAGATCTTGGGGCTAGCGGGGCCTACGAGCAGTACTTC
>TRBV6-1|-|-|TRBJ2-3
CASRESPLGAVKTDTQYF
TGTGCCAGCAGAGAATCACCCCTGGGCGCGGTTAAGACAGATACGCAGTATTTT
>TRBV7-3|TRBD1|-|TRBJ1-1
CASSQTGAANTEAFF
TGTGCCAGCAGCCAAACAGGGGCGGCGAACACTGAAGCTTTCTTT
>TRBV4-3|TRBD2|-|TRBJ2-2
CASSQDGAGGETGELFF
TGCGCCAGCAGCCAAGATGGGGCGGGAGGGGAAACCGGGGAGCTGTTTTTT
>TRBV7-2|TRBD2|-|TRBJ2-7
CASSPFGLAGFSYEQYF
TGTGCCAGCAGCCCCTTCGGACTAGCGGGTTTCTCCTACGAGCAGTACTTC
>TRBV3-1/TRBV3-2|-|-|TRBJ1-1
CASSQRGANTEAFF
TGTGCCAGCAGCCAAAGAGGGGCTAACACTGAAGCTTTCTTT
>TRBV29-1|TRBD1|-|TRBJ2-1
CSVVSDRGHEQFF
TGCAGCGTAGTATCCGACAGGGGCCATGAGCAGTTCTTC
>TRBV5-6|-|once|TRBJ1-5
CASSAGGGPGPNQPQHF
TGTGCCAGCAGCGCCGGAGGGGGTCCGGGGCCGAATCAGCCCCAGCATTTT
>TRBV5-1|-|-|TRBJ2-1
CASSLDPPEQFF
TGCGCCAGCAGCTTGGACCCCCCTGAGCAGTTCTTC
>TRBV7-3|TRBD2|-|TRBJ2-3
CASSSLAGNTDTQYF
TGTGCCAGCAGCTCCCTAGCGGGGAACACAGATACGCAGTATTTT
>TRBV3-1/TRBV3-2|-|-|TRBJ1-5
CASSHGGDQPQHF
TGTGCCAGCAGCCATGGAGGGGATCAGCCCCAGCATTTT
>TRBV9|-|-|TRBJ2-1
CASSLGAYNEQFF
TGTGCCAGCAGCCTCGGGGCCTACAATGAGCAGTTCTTC
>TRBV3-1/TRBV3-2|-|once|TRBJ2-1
CASSQGGIYNEQFF
TGTGCCAGCAGCCAAGGAGGAATCTACAATGAGCAGTTCTTC
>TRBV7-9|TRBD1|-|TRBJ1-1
CASSHMGQGGWTEAFF
TGTGCCAGCAGCCACATGGGACAGGGAGGATGGACTGAAGCTTTCTTT
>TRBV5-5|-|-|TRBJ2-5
CASSWAHQETQYF
TGTGCCAGCAGCTGGGCGCACCAAGAGACCCAGTACTTC
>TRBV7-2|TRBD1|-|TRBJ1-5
CASSVRGRDQPQHF
TGTGCCAGCAGCGTCAGGGGGCGCGATCAGCCCCAGCATTTT
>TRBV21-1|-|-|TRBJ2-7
CASSPPRHEQYF
TGTGCCAGCAGCCCCCCGCGCCACGAGCAGTACTTC
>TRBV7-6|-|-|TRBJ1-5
CASSLEEGFNQPQHF
TGTGCCAGCAGCTTAGAGGAGGGGTTCAATCAGCCCCAGCATTTT
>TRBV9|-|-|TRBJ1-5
CASSLEGVSNQPQHF
TGTGCCAGCAGCCTCGAGGGCGTGAGCAATCAGCCCCAGCATTTT
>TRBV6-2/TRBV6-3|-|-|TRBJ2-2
CASSHGAAGGELFF
TGTGCCAGCAGTCACGGGGCAGCGGGCGGGGAGCTGTTTTTT
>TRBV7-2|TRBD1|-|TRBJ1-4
CASSFDRGSNEKLFF
TGTGCCAGCAGCTTTGACAGGGGTTCTAATGAAAAACTGTTTTTT
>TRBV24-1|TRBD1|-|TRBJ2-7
CATIPDRGIPYEQYF
TGTGCCACCATTCCGGACAGGGGAATCCCCTACGAGCAGTACTTC
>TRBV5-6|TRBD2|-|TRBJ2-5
CASSLVAGGIQETQYF
TGTGCCAGCAGCTTGGTAGCGGGGGGGATCCAAGAGACCCAGTACTTC
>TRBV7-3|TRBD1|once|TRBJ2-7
CASSLNGQGDEQYF
TGTGCCAGCAGCTTAAATGGCCAGGGGGACGAGCAGTACTTC
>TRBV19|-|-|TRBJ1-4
CASSPGTGVDEKLFF
TGTGCCAGTAGTCCAGGGACGGGGGTGGATGAAAAACTGTTTTTT
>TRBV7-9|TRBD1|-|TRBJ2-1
CASSRQGAYEQFF
TGTGCCAGCAGCAGACAGGGGGCCTATGAGCAGTTCTTC
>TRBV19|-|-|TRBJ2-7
CASKERGFNEQYF
TGTGCCAGTAAGGAAAGGGGATTTAACGAGCAGTACTTC
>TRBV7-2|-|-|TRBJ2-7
CASSFLSGQSITYEQYF
TGTGCCAGCAGCTTCCTATCTGGACAGAGCATTACCTACGAGCAGTACTTC
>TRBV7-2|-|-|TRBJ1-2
CASSLEGLSGYTF
TGTGCCAGCAGCTTAGAGGGTCTCAGTGGCTACACCTTC